This TCR beta chain was found in a study of blood T cell repertoires in COVID-19. For the study at large: COVID-19 samples from acute and convalescent phases originated in the United States, Italy and Spain. Sources were T cells, B-cell-depleted T cells, or PBMCs; the material itself was cDNA or gDNA.

In the original processing: For nucleated cells, counts were estimated from reference gene primer amplification. TCRdb's table, derived via immunoSEQ multiplex PCR, lists solely in-frame clones and lacks some. V and J calls and clone size follow that table, whereas D and trimming were derived from the DNA. The sample records roughly 200,000 clones, 80% to 90% being singletons. Germline-derived CDR1 and CDR2 are SGDLS and YYNGEE. This CDR3 region has 17 residues. The junction had 7 bases not matched to a gene; V was cut back by 3 bases and J by 1 base. Material: peripheral blood. The clonotype originates from a human donor with active or convalescent COVID-19. The donor label of this sample is uncertain. The chain employs TRBV9 and TRBJ2-2; 9 bases line up with TRBD2. The CDR3 DNA reads TGTGCCAGCAGCGGAAAGCGCGGGAGGGGGAACACCGGGGAGCTGTTTTTT. It yields the protein CASSGKRGRGNTGELFF. Together with reference TRBV9 and TRBJ2-2, the CDR3 gives the full variable domain: DSGVTQTPKHLITATGQRVTLRCSPRSGDLSVYWYQQSLDQGLQFLIQYYNGEERAKGNILERFSAQQFPDLHSELNLSSLELGDSALYFCASSGKRGRGNTGELFFGEGSRLTVL.